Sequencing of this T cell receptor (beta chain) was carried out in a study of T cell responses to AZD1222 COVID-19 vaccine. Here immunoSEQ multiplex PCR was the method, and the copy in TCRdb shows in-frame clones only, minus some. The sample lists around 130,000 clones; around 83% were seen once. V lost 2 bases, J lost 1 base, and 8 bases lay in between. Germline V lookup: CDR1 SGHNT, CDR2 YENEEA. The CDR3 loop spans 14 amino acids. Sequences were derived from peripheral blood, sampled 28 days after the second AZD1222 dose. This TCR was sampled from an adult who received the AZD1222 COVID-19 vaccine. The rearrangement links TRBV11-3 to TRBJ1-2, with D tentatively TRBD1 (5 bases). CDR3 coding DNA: TGTGCCAGCAGCTTACAGGGAGGTAACTATGGCTACACCTTC. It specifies CASSLQGGNYGYTF.